This record covers a single TCR beta chain. Its cognate antigen is unknown. The sample originates from a study of cytomegalovirus exposure and HLA in healthy donors. Study-wide results and limits: Whilst most TCR sequences proved rare, a subset of public TCRs occurred across many donors. In a later analysis, V- and J-gene trimming of beta chains associated with a DCLRE1C missense variant, replicated independently. Because they were indistinguishable, some V segments, including TRBV6-2 and TRBV6-3, were excluded. Analysis performed later found about 18,000 TCR beta sequences associated with HLA alleles at 0.05 false discovery rate.

The PCR made use of 60 Vbeta and 13 Jbeta primers. TCRdb keeps only in-frame clones here, not all; method: immunoSEQ multiplex PCR. The repertoire has tens of thousands of clones, 80% of them found once; the top ten carry approximately 6%. This CDR3 is built from 14 residues. Trimming removed 6 bases at V and 4 bases at J, with 15 bases between. Germline V gene lookup returns CDR1 SGHRS and CDR2 YFSETQ. The chain couples TRBV5-1 to TRBJ2-3; a possible D gene is TRBD1 (7 bases). Sequenced material: PBMCs. This TCR derives from a male donor in good health and CMV-seronegative. The CDR3 sequence: CASTRTGGADTQYF. The DNA of the CDR3 is TGCGCCAGCACACGGACAGGCGGGGCAGATACGCAGTATTTT.